This entry lists 27 T cell receptor beta chains sequenced from one sample in a study of blood T cell repertoires in COVID-19. Method: immunoSEQ multiplex PCR; TCRdb's copy keeps in-frame clones and lacks some. Of about 260,000 clones in the sample, 80% to 90% are singletons; the top ten hold roughly a tenth. Sequenced sample: peripheral blood. These receptors were taken from a woman aged 70-85 years with COVID-19, enrolled during active disease.

This clone was seen at least ten times. V is TRBV7-8 and J is TRBJ2-7, with D perhaps matching TRBD2 (6 bases). The CDR3 totals 15 residues. Germline loops: CDR1 SGHVS, CDR2 FQNEAQ. Trimming cost V 1 base and J 2 bases, with 12 bases left between them. CDR3 amino acids: CASSLETGVPYEQYF. The CDR3 region has the DNA TGTGCCAGCAGCTTAGAAACGGGAGTACCCTACGAGCAGTACTTC.

This rearrangement joins TRBV30 to TRBJ2-7, with D unclear. V gave up 0 bases and J gave up 4 bases, with 13 bases separating them. From germline, CDR1 is GTSNPN and CDR2 SVGIG (reference sequence). The CDR3 runs 14 residues. CDR3 in DNA: TGTGCCTGGAGTGTGGCAGGTTTGGGTTACGAGCAGTACTTC. Its translation is CAWSVAGLGYEQYF.

V gene TRBV11-3 combines with J gene TRBJ1-2; weak D call: TRBD1 (5 bases). V lost 5 bases to trimming and J lost 6 bases, with 10 bases between them. CDR3 size: 12 residues. The germline gives CDR1 SGHNT, CDR2 YENEEA. The CDR3 region is CASSKGEDGYTF. CDR3 DNA sequence: TGTGCCAGCAGCAAAGGGGAGGATGGCTACACCTTC.

This chain links TRBV7-2 with TRBJ2-1; TRBD1 matches 9 bases. This CDR3 region has 19 residues. The ends lost 6 bases at V and 3 bases at J; junction bases unmatched: 18. CDR1 SGHTA and CDR2 FQGNSA come from the germline V gene. The CDR3 here is CASRLGQGRWEGRYNEQFF. For the CDR3, the DNA is TGTGCCAGCAGACTCGGACAGGGGCGGTGGGAGGGCCGCTACAATGAGCAGTTCTTC.

V is TRBV6-5 and J is TRBJ2-7; 9 bases line up with TRBD2. Germline lookup yields CDR1 MNHEY and CDR2 SVGAGI. The CDR3 is made up of 15 amino acids. The V and J ends lost 5 bases and 3 bases, in that order; junction bases with no gene match: 8. The CDR3 loop is CASSNRLAGNYEQYF. In DNA form, the CDR3 reads TGTGCCAGCAGTAACCGTCTAGCGGGAAACTACGAGCAGTACTTC.

The J gene is TRBJ2-3, the V gene TRBV18, with D uncertain. Deletions cut 3 bases from V and 4 bases from J, with 8 bases between. This CDR3 region has 13 residues. CDR1 is KGHSH and CDR2 is LQKENI in the germline V gene. CDR3 amino acids: CASSPSRADTQYF. Here the CDR3 DNA reads TGTGCCAGCTCACCGTCAAGAGCAGATACGCAGTATTTT.

The chain uses TRBV30 and TRBJ2-2; possible D gene TRBD1, 5 bases. Germline V gene lookup returns CDR1 GTSNPN and CDR2 SVGIG (reference sequence). Trimming left V 3 bases short and J 5 bases short, with 19 bases between. The length of the CDR3 is 16 residues. The CDR3 loop is CAWSPQGWGMTGELFF. The CDR3 nucleotides read TGTGCCTGGAGCCCTCAGGGTTGGGGTATGACCGGGGAGCTGTTTTTT.

This rearrangement joins TRBV6-5 to TRBJ1-5; D remains ambiguous. The CDR3 spans 15 residues. CDR1 is MNHEY, CDR2 SVGAGI, per germline. V lost 6 bases and J 0 bases, leaving 12 bases between the germline ends. As DNA, the CDR3 is TGTGCCAGCAGCCCCGCGCGATATAGCAATCAGCCCCAGCATTTT. This sequence encodes CASSPARYSNQPQHF.

This clone has a single count. J is TRBJ2-1 and V is TRBV7-6, with TRBD2 identical over 9 bases. The CDR3 extends over 15 amino acids. The junction had 12 bases not matched to a gene; V was cut back by 6 bases and J by 9 bases. Germline CDR1 and CDR2: SGHVS and FNYEAQ. The CDR3 sequence: CASRAAGGPKGEQFF. The CDR3 DNA reads as TGTGCCAGCAGGGCTGCGGGAGGGCCTAAGGGTGAGCAGTTCTTC.

This clone was counted only a few times. The chain links TRBV5-4 to TRBJ1-5; D uncertain. Germline V gene sequence: CDR1 SGHNT, CDR2 YYREEE (reference sequence). The CDR3 runs 14 residues. Between the trimmed V and J ends, which lost 1 base and 6 bases, there was a span of 11 bases. This chain's CDR3 is CASSLNGVSQPQHF. CDR3 bases: TGTGCCAGCAGCTTGAACGGGGTGAGTCAGCCCCAGCATTTT.

This clone was seen a single time. This sequence joins TRBV5-5 and TRBJ2-7, with 14 bases identical to TRBD2. V was clipped by 4 bases and J by 5 bases; unmatched bases: 5. The CDR3 loop spans 15 amino acids. Per the germline V gene, CDR1 is SGHKS and CDR2 is YYEKEE (reference sequence). CDR3 region: CASSQRLAGGDEQYF. Written as DNA, the CDR3 is TGTGCCAGCAGCCAGAGACTAGCGGGAGGGGACGAGCAGTACTTC.

The chain has TRBV3-1 (or the pseudogene TRBV3-2) and TRBJ2-7; D is undetermined. V was trimmed by 0 bases and J by 6 bases, leaving 12 bases between them. Germline V gene sequence: CDR1 LGHDT, CDR2 YNNKEL (reference sequence). The CDR3 loop spans 14 amino acids. CDR3 protein: CASSQDPGVGEQYF. CDR3 DNA sequence: TGTGCCAGCAGCCAAGATCCAGGCGTGGGCGAGCAGTACTTC.

The CDR3 sequence is CASSQGHGASGYNEQFF. For the CDR3, the DNA is TGTGCCAGCAGCCAAGGGCATGGGGCTAGCGGATACAATGAGCAGTTCTTC. This chain uses TRBV4-2 with TRBJ2-1; 7 nucleotides line up with TRBD2. Germline V gene data show CDR1 as LGHNA and CDR2 as YNFKEQ. The CDR3 sequence is 17 residues long. V shed 1 base, J shed 4 bases, and the junction held 10 bases outside the gene matches.

The chain has TRBV19 and TRBJ1-6; 7 positions agree with TRBD1. The CDR3 runs 14 residues. Germline V CDR1 and CDR2: LNHDA, SQIVND (reference sequence). V shed 7 bases, J shed 6 bases, and the junction held 6 bases outside the gene matches. For the CDR3, the DNA is TGTGCCAGTAACCCACAGGGGTTTAATTCACCCCTCCACTTT. Translating gives CASNPQGFNSPLHF.

This clone came up a few times. The genes are TRBV3-1 (or the pseudogene TRBV3-2) and TRBJ1-2; D is perhaps TRBD1 (6 bases). The CDR3 is 15 amino acids. Trimming took 3 bases from V and 2 from J, leaving 13 bases between them. Germline-derived CDR1 and CDR2 are LGHDT and YNNKEL (reference sequence). CDR3 sequence (DNA): TGTGCCAGCAGCCAGGGGCTTCAGGGGAACTATGGCTACACCTTC. Protein: CASSQGLQGNYGYTF.

The chain is built from TRBV29-1 and TRBJ2-3; 7 bases map to TRBD2. The CDR3 runs 16 residues. V gave up 2 bases and J gave up 4 bases; unmatched junction bases: 12. Germline V gene data show CDR1 as SQVTM and CDR2 as ANQGSEA. As DNA, the CDR3 is TGCAGCGTTGAAAGGGTGACTAGCACAAGGGCAGATACGCAGTATTTT. Its protein is CSVERVTSTRADTQYF.

The V and J genes are TRBV29-1 and TRBJ2-7, with TRBD2 as a possible D gene (6 bases). The CDR3 covers 13 residues. In germline, CDR1 is SQVTM, CDR2 ANQGSEA. V lost 7 bases to trimming and J lost 2 bases, with 15 bases between them. The CDR3: CSALGRETYEQYF. DNA of the CDR3: TGCAGCGCCCTGGGACGGGAGACCTACGAGCAGTACTTC.

The V and J genes are TRBV12-3 or TRBV12-4 and TRBJ1-1, with 7 bases identical to TRBD1. Trimming at V came to 7 bases and at J to 4 bases, leaving 6 bases not matched to a gene. The length of the CDR3 is 13 residues. The CDR3 loop is CASKTGAGTEAFF. CDR3 sequence (DNA): TGTGCCAGCAAAACAGGGGCGGGCACTGAAGCTTTCTTT.

The chain joins TRBV10-3 to TRBJ2-7, with TRBD2 matching over 10 bases. Germline CDR1 ENHRY, CDR2 SYGVKD. The CDR3 has 14 residues. Germline trimming cut 7 bases from V and 2 bases from J; bases unmatched to any gene: 5. The DNA of the CDR3 is TGTGCCATCACCCAGCGGGAGGGGACCTACGAGCAGTACTTC. Translated, it gives CAITQREGTYEQYF.

This chain links TRBV3-1 (or the pseudogene TRBV3-2) with TRBJ2-1, with a tentative D call TRBD2 (6 bases). Germline V gene lookup returns CDR1 LGHDT and CDR2 YNNKEL (reference sequence). CDR3 size: 16 residues. V gave up 4 bases and J gave up 2 bases, with 15 bases separating them. CDR3 nucleotides: TGTGCCAGCAGCCTCATCGGGGCGGGAACCTACAATGAGCAGTTCTTC. Its protein product is CASSLIGAGTYNEQFF.

V and J are TRBV5-1 and TRBJ2-5, with a possible D match to TRBD1 (6 bases). Germline V lookup: CDR1 SGHRS, CDR2 YFSETQ. V was shortened by 4 bases and J by 0 bases, with 22 bases between the two germline ends. The CDR3 totals 18 residues. The CDR3 DNA reads as TGCGCCAGCAGCAGGGGTAGGCGAGGACAGCCGTACCAAGAGACCCAGTACTTC. Protein: CASSRGRRGQPYQETQYF.

The chain employs TRBV19 and TRBJ2-2; 8 bases agree with TRBD2. Germline-derived CDR1 and CDR2 are LNHDA and SQIVND (reference sequence). Trimming at V came to 1 base and at J to 2 bases, leaving 6 bases not matched to a gene. This CDR3 region has 17 residues. The CDR3 is CASSIGSGLGNTGELFF. In DNA form, the CDR3 reads TGTGCCAGTAGTATAGGTTCGGGACTAGGAAACACCGGGGAGCTGTTTTTT.

This sequence joins TRBV10-3 and TRBJ1-5; D is uncertain. This CDR3 contains 15 residues. V lost 0 bases, J lost 5 bases, and 11 bases lay in between. Germline CDR1 ENHRY, CDR2 SYGVKD. CDR3 bases: TGTGCCATCAGTGAGTCTTTACAGCCTCATCAGCCCCAGCATTTT. It encodes CAISESLQPHQPQHF.

This chain connects TRBV7-2 to TRBJ2-3; D is perhaps TRBD2 (5 bases). The CDR3 has 14 residues. With 5 bases removed from V and 4 bases from J, the gap between germline ends came to 13 bases. Germline V CDR1 and CDR2: SGHTA, FQGNSA. CDR3 in DNA: TGTGCCAGCAGCCCCGCGAGGGCCGCAGATACGCAGTATTTT. This codes for CASSPARAADTQYF. Based on the CDR3 plus reference TRBV7-2 and TRBJ2-3, the full variable domain is GAGVSQSPSNKVTEKGKDVELRCDPISGHTALYWYRQSLGQGLEFLIYFQGNSAPDKSGLPSDRFSAERTGGSVSTLTIQRTQQEDSAVYLCASSPARAADTQYFGPGTRLTVL.

The V and J genes are TRBV19 and TRBJ1-5; 8 bases agree with TRBD1. V dropped 7 bases and J dropped 3; count of bases not matched to a gene: 8. Germline V gives CDR1 LNHDA, CDR2 SQIVND (reference sequence). CDR3 length: 15 residues. The CDR3 loop is CASISTGVPNQPQHF. CDR3 nucleotide sequence: TGTGCCAGTATATCGACAGGGGTCCCCAATCAGCCCCAGCATTTT. Drawing the rest from reference TRBV19 and TRBJ1-5, the complete variable domain is DGGITQSPKYLFRKEGQNVTLSCEQNLNHDAMYWYRQDPGQGLRLIYYSQIVNDFQKGDIAEGYSVSREKKESFPLTVTSAQKNPTAFYLCASISTGVPNQPQHFGDGTRLSIL.

CDR3 sequence (DNA): TGTGCCAGCTCGTGGGGACAGCTGAACACTGAAGCTTTCTTT. It is translated as CASSWGQLNTEAFF. The chain joins TRBV18 to TRBJ1-1, with 7 bases identical to TRBD1. The CDR3 is 14 residues long. Germline V gene data show CDR1 as KGHSH and CDR2 as LQKENI. V trimming: 6 bases; J trimming: 0 bases; junction bases outside the gene matches: 4.

The chain uses TRBV10-3 and TRBJ2-7; TRBD2 agrees at 9 bases. V gave up 1 base and J gave up 6 bases; unmatched junction bases: 10. The CDR3 contains 16 residues. CDR1 and CDR2 from the germline V gene are ENHRY and SYGVKD. CDR3 residues: CAISEWSSGIGSEQYF. In DNA, the CDR3 is TGTGCCATCAGTGAGTGGTCTAGCGGGATAGGGAGCGAGCAGTACTTC.